The 24 T cell receptor beta chains listed next were all sequenced from one sample in a study of OX40 agonist ivuxolimab in advanced cancers. The repertoire was sequenced with immunoSEQ multiplex PCR; TCRdb's copy has only in-frame clones and lacks some. The sample contains roughly 62,000 clones, about 85% of which appear only once. This sample comprised CD4+ or CD8+ T cells sorted from blood, obtained in a trial of the OX40 agonist ivuxolimab. The receptors were sampled from an adult with an advanced solid tumor such as melanoma, head and neck, liver or kidney cancer.

The chain couples TRBV28 to TRBJ1-5; D ambiguous. In germline, CDR1 is MDHEN, CDR2 SYDVKM. V was shortened by 6 bases and J by 5 bases, with 8 bases between the two germline ends. This CDR3 is built from 12 residues. The CDR3 sequence is CASSRPDQPQHF. For the CDR3, the DNA is TGTGCCAGCAGCCGACCGGATCAGCCCCAGCATTTT.

This chain links TRBV7-9 with TRBJ1-1, with D possibly matching TRBD1 (5 bases). The length of the CDR3 is 13 residues. CDR1 and CDR2 (germline): SEHNR, FQNEAQ (reference sequence). Trimming removed 5 bases from V and 5 bases from J, with 12 bases in between. The CDR3 bases are TGTGCCAGCAGCCCTCTGGGGCAGACTGAAGCTTTCTTT. It translates to CASSPLGQTEAFF.

The gene calls are TRBV7-9 and TRBJ1-1, with a tentative D call TRBD1 (5 bases). This CDR3 has 14 residues. Trimming pared 5 bases from V and 1 base from J, leaving 11 bases between. The V gene's germline CDR1 is SEHNR and CDR2 FQNEAQ (reference sequence). CDR3 coding DNA: TGTGCCAGCAGCCCCCTTGGGGGGAACACTGAAGCTTTCTTT. This gives the protein CASSPLGGNTEAFF.

This rearrangement joins TRBV6-5 to TRBJ2-5; D ambiguous. The CDR3 sequence is 14 residues long. Between the trimmed V and J ends, which lost 2 bases and 6 bases, there was a span of 13 bases. Germline lookup yields CDR1 MNHEY and CDR2 SVGAGI. The CDR3 loop reads CASSYLRSPQTQYF. CDR3 nucleotide sequence: TGTGCCAGCAGTTACCTCAGGAGTCCGCAGACCCAGTACTTC.

The chain is built from TRBV6-6 and TRBJ1-6; 10 positions agree with TRBD1. The trim removed 5 bases at V and 8 bases at J, leaving 6 bases unmatched. CDR1 MNHNY and CDR2 SVGAGI come from the germline V gene (reference sequence). The CDR3 length is 15 residues. CDR3 residues: CASSVGQGIDSPLHF. CDR3 nucleotides: TGTGCCAGCAGTGTGGGACAGGGGATAGATTCACCCCTCCACTTT.

The chain couples TRBV4-2 to TRBJ2-3, with D hard to call. The germline V gene has CDR1 LGHNA and CDR2 YNFKEQ. This CDR3 has 15 amino acids. V gave up 4 bases and J gave up 2 bases, with 13 bases separating them. The CDR3 bases are TGTGCCAGCAGCCCCTCAGGCGGCGTCACAGATACGCAGTATTTT. The encoded protein is CASSPSGGVTDTQYF.

This clone was found once. This chain connects TRBV5-1 to TRBJ2-3; the match to TRBD2 covers 11 bases. The CDR3 has 15 amino acids. The trim removed 2 bases at V and 4 bases at J, leaving 3 bases unmatched. Germline CDR1 reads SGHRS; CDR2 reads YFSETQ. DNA of the CDR3: TGCGCCAGCAGCTTTAGCGGGAGGGCCCCAGATACGCAGTATTTT. Protein sequence: CASSFSGRAPDTQYF. The full variable domain, completed using reference TRBV5-1 and TRBJ2-3, is KAGVTQTPRYLIKTRGQQVTLSCSPISGHRSVSWYQQTPGQGLQFLFEYFSETQRNKGNFPGRFSGRQFSNSRSEMNVSTLELGDSALYLCASSFSGRAPDTQYFGPGTRLTVL.

The genes are TRBV18 and TRBJ2-2; the D gene is possibly TRBD2 (5 bases). Germline CDR1 reads KGHSH; CDR2 reads LQKENI. V was trimmed by 3 bases and J by 1 base, leaving 12 bases between them. The CDR3 runs to 16 residues. Written as DNA, the CDR3 is TGTGCCAGCTCACCCGGGGAAGGGAAGAACACCGGGGAGCTGTTTTTT. It specifies CASSPGEGKNTGELFF.

The DNA for the CDR3 is TGTGCCAGCAGCGTCGCTCCCGACAGGGATACGCAGTATTTT. This codes for CASSVAPDRDTQYF. The chain links TRBV9 to TRBJ2-3; TRBD1 might be the D (6 bases). This CDR3 comprises 14 residues. CDR1 is SGDLS, CDR2 YYNGEE, per germline. V gave up 2 bases and J gave up 6 bases, with 13 bases separating them.

The chain joins TRBV2 to TRBJ1-1, with no clear D. Germline V CDR1 and CDR2: SNHLY, FYNNEI. V was trimmed by 4 bases and J by 0 bases, leaving 9 bases between them. There are 14 residues in the CDR3. CDR3 sequence reads: CASSAPGLNTEAFF. CDR3 DNA: TGTGCCAGCAGTGCCCCGGGCCTGAACACTGAAGCTTTCTTT.

This chain joins TRBV5-5 and TRBJ2-2, with 7 bases identical to TRBD2. The CDR3 totals 16 residues. Germline loops: CDR1 SGHKS, CDR2 YYEKEE (reference sequence). V gave up 4 bases and J gave up 1 base; unmatched junction bases: 7. The CDR3 DNA follows: TGTGCCAGCAGCGGAGGGGCTAGCGGGAACACCGGGGAGCTGTTTTTT. Protein: CASSGGASGNTGELFF.

This clone was seen only once. The chain joins TRBV28 to TRBJ1-5, with a weak D call TRBD1 (5 bases). Germline assignment: CDR1 MDHEN and CDR2 SYDVKM. There are 14 residues in the CDR3. Between the trimmed V and J ends, which lost 3 bases and 6 bases, there was a span of 12 bases. The CDR3 sequence is CASSFRTPSQPQHF. The CDR3, as DNA: TGTGCCAGCAGTTTCCGGACACCGAGTCAGCCCCAGCATTTT.

The V gene is TRBV9, the J gene TRBJ2-5; D perhaps matches TRBD1 (5 bases). The CDR3 covers 14 residues. CDR1 is SGDLS and CDR2 is YYNGEE in the germline V gene. Trimming left V 2 bases short and J 0 bases short, with 8 bases between. The CDR3 DNA reads as TGTGCCAGCAGCGTCCAAGGGGACCAAGAGACCCAGTACTTC. This encodes CASSVQGDQETQYF. The variable domain in full, completed from reference TRBV9 and TRBJ2-5, reads DSGVTQTPKHLITATGQRVTLRCSPRSGDLSVYWYQQSLDQGLQFLIQYYNGEERAKGNILERFSAQQFPDLHSELNLSSLELGDSALYFCASSVQGDQETQYFGPGTRLLVL.

This chain joins TRBV28 and TRBJ1-1; tentatively, D is TRBD1 (6 bases). The germline V gene has CDR1 MDHEN and CDR2 SYDVKM. The CDR3 runs 12 residues. Trimming left V 5 bases short and J 5 bases short, with 9 bases between. The CDR3 region has the DNA TGTGCCAGCAGTCCCAGGGGAACTGAAGCTTTCTTT. This codes for CASSPRGTEAFF.

The V and J genes are TRBV5-6 and TRBJ1-1; D may be TRBD1 (5 bases). CDR1 is SGHDT and CDR2 is YYEEEE in the germline V gene. The V end lost 4 bases, the J end lost 1 base, and 17 bases lay between the germline ends. The CDR3 covers 16 residues. CDR3 residues: CASSLGAGVGNTEAFF. The CDR3, as DNA: TGTGCCAGCAGCCTCGGGGCGGGGGTAGGGAACACTGAAGCTTTCTTT.

The rearrangement joins TRBV6-1 to TRBJ2-6; tentative D call: TRBD1 (5 bases). The germline V gene has CDR1 MNHNS and CDR2 SASEGT. Trimming took 6 bases from V and 0 from J, leaving 9 bases between them. The CDR3 totals 15 residues. The CDR3 nucleotides read TGTGCCAGCAGAATACAGGTCTCTGGGGCCAACGTCCTGACTTTC. Protein: CASRIQVSGANVLTF.

The J gene is TRBJ2-1, the V gene TRBV7-9; 8 nucleotides align to TRBD2. The CDR3 is made up of 16 amino acids. The germline gives CDR1 SEHNR, CDR2 FQNEAQ (reference sequence). V gave up 5 bases and J gave up 4 bases; unmatched junction bases: 10. This CDR3 is CASSPRLVAGYNEQFF. The CDR3 DNA follows: TGTGCCAGCAGCCCCCGACTAGTAGCGGGGTACAATGAGCAGTTCTTC.

The J gene is TRBJ2-7, the V gene TRBV6-1; 9 bases map to TRBD1. CDR1 MNHNS and CDR2 SASEGT come from the germline V gene. Trimming at V came to 8 bases and at J to 3 bases, leaving 11 bases not matched to a gene. CDR3 length equals 15 residues. The CDR3 nucleotides read TGTGCCAGCTGGGGATACTGGACAGGGGACTACGAGCAGTACTTC. Its translation is CASWGYWTGDYEQYF.

V gene TRBV2 combines with J gene TRBJ2-5; a possible D gene is TRBD1 (5 bases). The J call may be faulty, since TRBJ2-7 better matches the DNA end. The CDR3 extends over 13 amino acids. Germline CDR1 is SNHLY and CDR2 is FYNNEI. CDR3 bases: TGTGCCAGCAGTTTCAGGGAAGCCTACGAGCAGTACTTC. Translated, it gives CASSFREAYEQYF.

The V and J genes are TRBV16 and TRBJ2-5; the D is unclear. Germline CDR1 and CDR2: KGHSY and FQNENV. This CDR3 is 15 amino acids long. V lost 1 base and J 5 bases, leaving 14 bases between the germline ends. CDR3 nucleotide sequence: TGTGCCAGCAGCCAATACGGGTCGACTCCGGAGACCCAGTACTTC. This encodes CASSQYGSTPETQYF.

The rearrangement links TRBV5-1 to TRBJ1-2; 9 bases align to TRBD1. Germline V CDR1 and CDR2: SGHRS, YFSETQ. The V and J ends lost 4 bases and 8 bases, in that order; junction bases with no gene match: 9. The CDR3 totals 14 residues. The CDR3 DNA follows: TGCGCCAGCAGCCCCGAACAGGGGGCGCGCGGCTACACCTTC. As protein: CASSPEQGARGYTF. Combining the CDR3 with reference TRBV5-1 and TRBJ1-2 gives the whole variable domain KAGVTQTPRYLIKTRGQQVTLSCSPISGHRSVSWYQQTPGQGLQFLFEYFSETQRNKGNFPGRFSGRQFSNSRSEMNVSTLELGDSALYLCASSPEQGARGYTFGSGTRLTVV.

This chain connects TRBV28 to TRBJ2-7; D is unclear. Germline CDR1 reads MDHEN; CDR2 reads SYDVKM. The CDR3 spans 13 residues. Between the trimmed V and J ends, which lost 4 bases and 2 bases, there was a span of 9 bases. CDR3 in amino acids: CASSYSVTYEQYF. The CDR3 bases are TGTGCCAGCAGTTATTCGGTGACCTACGAGCAGTACTTC.

The chain couples TRBV18 to TRBJ2-1, with 14 bases that match TRBD2. The CDR3 has 17 amino acids. After removal of 3 bases from V and 4 bases from J, the junction contained 5 bases not matched to a gene. CDR1 and CDR2 (germline): KGHSH, LQKENI. CDR3 sequence: CASSPGTSGRAYNEQFF. The CDR3 coding sequence is TGTGCCAGCTCACCGGGGACTAGCGGGAGAGCTTACAATGAGCAGTTCTTC.

This chain connects TRBV29-1 to TRBJ2-3, with 12 nucleotides matching TRBD1. V shed 6 bases and J 4 bases; nucleotides not matched to a gene: 8. CDR1 SQVTM and CDR2 ANQGSEA come from the germline V gene. This CDR3 comprises 15 residues. CDR3 amino acids: CSVGRRDRGPDTQYF. The CDR3 DNA sequence: TGCAGCGTCGGCCGGCGGGACAGGGGGCCAGATACGCAGTATTTT.